Sequencing of this T cell receptor beta chain was carried out in a study of regulatory and conventional T cells in RAG deficiency. Regulatory T cells were sorted from blood as CD4+ CD25-high CD127-low cells. As to this clone: Antigen unknown.

Generated by immunoSEQ multiplex PCR, the TCRdb table keeps only in-frame clones and is missing some. Of under 30,000 clones in the sample, around nine tenths are singletons; the top ten hold approximately 0.8%. CDR3 size: 15 residues. Trimming removed 3 bases from V and 9 bases from J; junction bases left unmatched: 9. Germline V gives CDR1 SGDLS, CDR2 YYNGEE. Study results and limitations: Control T-cell subsets had markedly higher Shannon entropy and lower Simpson indices than RAG-deficient patients. Omenn patients showed >80% Treg-Tconv overlap and shorter CDR3 lengths.

The same data also went into a second study, on regulatory T cells. From that study: The primer mix had 52 TRBV and 13 TRBJ primers. Skewed V and J usage and few unique V-J pairs marked patient repertoires, most in Tregs.

The rearrangement links TRBV9 to TRBJ1-6; 7 bases are a match to TRBD1. The clonotype comes from a human donor in good health. Sequencing used Tregs sorted from blood. The CDR3 region has the DNA TGTGCCAGCAGCGCAACAGGGGTTATAACTTCACCCCTCCACTTT. It specifies CASSATGVITSPLHF.